This T cell receptor (beta chain) was recovered during a study of blood T cell repertoires in COVID-19. Study-level background: PBMCs, B-cell-depleted T cells, or T cells provided the cDNA or gDNA that made up the material.

The method was immunoSEQ multiplex PCR; TCRdb's version includes in-frame clones alone and lacks a portion of them. This table has around 100,000 clones, roughly 90% appearing once. The CDR3 runs 18 residues. Material: peripheral blood. This sequence originates from a woman older than 75 in a cohort sampled during active COVID-19. The chain recombines TRBV21-1 with TRBJ1-6; TRBD1 is taken as the D call from the table, unchecked against the DNA. TRBV21-1 is noted as a pseudogene. The CDR3 DNA is TGTGCCAGCAGCAAAGTACCGGGACAGGGGACTTGGAATTCACCCCTCCACTTT. Amino acid sequence: CASSKVPGQGTWNSPLHF.